Below, 32 T cell receptor beta chains from the same sample are listed, as sequenced in a study of T-cell reconstitution after alpha-beta-depleted transplantation in children. Library preparation (for TCRbeta) was performed with unique molecular identifiers. TCRdb reprocessed the PCR reads with MiXCR, giving one entry per CDR3 protein. The sample carries approximately 1,000,000 distinct CDR3 sequences, roughly 31% recorded once. The sample consisted of PBMCs, mostly from graft donor cells, taken 360 days after TCRalphabeta/CD19-depleted stem cell transplant. These TCRs come from a boy under three years old who had a stem cell transplant for SCID, so the T cells may come from the graft donor.

This chain links TRBV2 with TRBJ2-5; D unclear. V dropped 0 bases and J dropped 2 bases, with 10 bases sitting between them. The CDR3 consists of 15 residues. CDR1 SNHLY and CDR2 FYNNEI come from the germline V gene. CDR3 nucleotide sequence: TGTGCCAGCAGTGAAGCGCGCCAGGAACAAGAGACCCAGTACTTC. Its protein is CASSEARQEQETQYF.

The gene calls are TRBV29-1 and TRBJ2-7; 9 bases match TRBD1. CDR3 size: 16 residues. V was pared by 7 bases and J by 0 bases, with 13 bases of the junction left unmatched. Per the germline V gene, CDR1 is SQVTM and CDR2 is ANQGSEA. The CDR3 region is CSARVVGTGISYEQYF. CDR3 coding DNA: TGCAGCGCCAGAGTCGTCGGGACAGGGATCTCCTACGAGCAGTACTTC.

This clonotype was observed a few times. The V gene is TRBV21-1, the J gene TRBJ1-1. TRBV21-1 is flagged as a pseudogene. The length of the CDR3 is 12 residues. The CDR3: CARVLLNTEAFF. The DNA for the CDR3 is TGTGCCAGGGTCCTCCTCAACACTGAAGCTTTCTTT.

The chain has TRBV12-3 or TRBV12-4 and TRBJ2-7; tentative D call: TRBD1 (6 bases). The V gene lost 5 bases and the J gene lost 4 bases, with 18 bases spanning the gap. The CDR3 spans 15 residues. The DNA of the CDR3 is TGTGCCAGCAGTCATACGGACAGACGCCATTACGAGCAGTACTTC. Protein: CASSHTDRRHYEQYF.

V usage is TRBV27 and J usage is TRBJ2-1; D assignment may be TRBD1 or TRBD2 (5 bases each). This CDR3 contains 14 residues. Germline lookup yields CDR1 MNHEY and CDR2 SMNVEV (reference sequence). V lost 8 bases, J lost 5 bases, and 16 bases lay in between. The CDR3 DNA reads TGTGCCAGCTCCTGGGGCGCCGGGGACAATGAGCAGTTCTTC. Its protein product is CASSWGAGDNEQFF.

This clonotype turned up a few times. The chain recombines TRBV6-6 with TRBJ1-5, with 9 bases matching TRBD1. CDR3 length: 14 amino acids. Trimming at V came to 6 bases and at J to 7 bases, leaving 7 bases not matched to a gene. Germline V gene lookup returns CDR1 MNHNY and CDR2 SVGAGI (reference sequence). The CDR3 sequence: CASRTGGGRQPQHF. CDR3 bases: TGTGCCAGCAGGACAGGGGGGGGACGCCAGCCCCAGCATTTT.

This clonotype was counted between two and nine times. The chain employs TRBV29-1 and TRBJ1-2; D gene ambiguous. The CDR3 contains 11 residues. Trimming shortened V by 5 bases and J by 5 bases, and 9 bases separated the two germline ends. The germline V gene encodes CDR1 SQVTM and CDR2 ANQGSEA. CDR3 protein: CSVWQQYGYTF. CDR3 sequence (DNA): TGCAGCGTTTGGCAGCAATATGGCTACACCTTC.

The chain couples TRBV7-9 to TRBJ1-1; D is unresolved. The germline gives CDR1 SEHNR, CDR2 FQNEAQ (reference sequence). The V and J ends lost 1 base and 1 base respectively, with 10 bases between them. The length of the CDR3 is 15 residues. The CDR3 protein is CASSLDPEGNTEAFF. The CDR3, as DNA: TGTGCCAGCAGCTTAGATCCCGAGGGGAACACTGAAGCTTTCTTT.

The chain uses TRBV6-5 and TRBJ2-2; D is uncertain. CDR1 MNHEY and CDR2 SVGAGI come from the germline V gene. Trimming left V 8 bases short and J 0 bases short, with 13 bases between. This CDR3 region has 15 residues. The CDR3 DNA is TGTGCCAGCTGTCACCACTCCACGAACACCGGGGAGCTGTTTTTT. Translation gives CASCHHSTNTGELFF.

This clonotype turned up a few times. This chain uses TRBV20-1 with TRBJ2-1; D remains unclear. The CDR3 loop spans 13 amino acids. Germline V gene lookup returns CDR1 DFQATT and CDR2 SNEGSKA (reference sequence). Trimming stripped 5 bases from V and 9 bases from J, with 17 bases between. The CDR3 nucleotides are TGCAGTGCTCGTTTCGCGGTTGATAGTGAGCAGTTCTTC. Its protein product is CSARFAVDSEQFF.

The chain combines TRBV5-1 with TRBJ2-4, with D tentatively TRBD1 or TRBD2 (6 bases each). V was clipped by 0 bases and J by 2 bases, with 12 bases between them. From germline, CDR1 is SGHRS and CDR2 YFSETQ. CDR3 length: 16 residues. CDR3 bases: TGCGCCAGCAGCTTGGGAGTAGGGGGGCCCAAAAACATTCAGTACTTC. This gives the protein CASSLGVGGPKNIQYF.

The V gene is TRBV11-2, the J gene TRBJ1-6; tentatively, D is TRBD1 (6 bases). Germline V CDR1 and CDR2: SGHAT, FQNNGV. The CDR3 sequence is 15 residues long. The V and J ends lost 5 bases and 10 bases respectively, with 18 bases between them. CDR3 DNA sequence: TGTGCCAGCAGCGTCCGGACAGCCCTTGGGTCACCCCTCCACTTT. Its protein is CASSVRTALGSPLHF.

This clonotype showed up just a few times. V gene TRBV7-2 combines with J gene TRBJ2-5; a weak D match, TRBD2 (5 bases). CDR1 and CDR2 (germline): SGHTA, FQGNSA. Trimming shortened V by 3 bases and J by 5 bases, and 13 bases separated the two germline ends. This CDR3 comprises 14 residues. CDR3 sequence (DNA): TGTGCCAGCAGCTTGGACGGGGTTCGGGAGACCCAGTACTTC. Translating it yields CASSLDGVRETQYF.

The chain has TRBV4-2 and TRBJ1-6; TRBD1 matches at 9 bases. V was pared by 3 bases and J by 10 bases, with 4 bases of the junction left unmatched. This CDR3 is built from 14 residues. CDR1 is LGHNA and CDR2 is YNFKEQ in the germline V gene. The CDR3 sequence is CASSQGDRESPLHF. CDR3 nucleotide sequence: TGTGCCAGCAGCCAGGGGGACAGGGAATCACCCCTCCACTTT.

J is TRBJ2-3 and V is TRBV7-2; 7 bases align to TRBD1. This CDR3 contains 11 residues. Trimming took 7 bases from V and 14 from J; bases not matched to a gene: 9. Germline V lookup: CDR1 SGHTA, CDR2 FQGNSA. CDR3 region: CASTNTGVGYF. The CDR3 DNA reads TGTGCCAGCACTAATACAGGGGTGGGGTATTTT.

CDR3 in DNA: TGCGCCAGCAGCTTGGCCGGCCGGGTCTACGAGCAGTACTTC. As protein: CASSLAGRVYEQYF. J is TRBJ2-7 and V is TRBV5-1; no clear D gene. Trimming pared 0 bases from V and 3 bases from J, leaving 10 bases between. The CDR3 is made up of 14 amino acids. The germline V gene encodes CDR1 SGHRS and CDR2 YFSETQ.

This clonotype has more than one count but fewer than ten. CDR3 amino acids: CASSPAGRDTQYF. For the CDR3, the DNA is TGTGCCAGTAGCCCAGCGGGGCGAGATACGCAGTATTTT. J is TRBJ2-3 and V is TRBV19; 7 bases align to TRBD2. V gave up 6 bases and J gave up 5 bases; unmatched junction bases: 5. Germline CDR1 and CDR2: LNHDA and SQIVND (reference sequence). This CDR3 has 13 amino acids.

The chain is built from TRBV4-3 and TRBJ2-3; TRBD2 aligns across 9 bases. The CDR3 has 19 amino acids. Germline CDR1 and CDR2: LGHNA and YSLEER. Unmatched junction bases numbered 11, after V lost 1 base and J lost 0 bases. CDR3 in amino acids: CASSQVAVSGGPSTDTQYF. The DNA of the CDR3 is TGCGCCAGCAGCCAAGTGGCGGTAAGCGGGGGGCCAAGCACAGATACGCAGTATTTT.

J is TRBJ1-5 and V is TRBV7-2, with D unclear. The CDR3 loop spans 16 amino acids. The germline CDR1 and CDR2 sequences are SGHTA and FQGNSA. Trimming shortened V by 1 base and J by 3 bases, and 13 bases separated the two germline ends. CDR3 DNA: TGTGCCAGCAGCTTAGACGCCGCAGCCAACAATCAGCCCCAGCATTTT. Its protein is CASSLDAAANNQPQHF.

The table lists this clonotype with a few counts. The chain couples TRBV18 to TRBJ1-5; 7 bases fit TRBD1. Per germline, CDR1 KGHSH and CDR2 LQKENI. The junction had 8 bases not matched to a gene; V was cut back by 0 bases and J by 9 bases. This CDR3 is built from 15 residues. The CDR3 nucleotides are TGTGCCAGCTCACCACCAGACAGGGTGGGACGGCCCCAGCATTTT. Translating gives CASSPPDRVGRPQHF.

This clonotype was recorded many times. V usage is TRBV20-1 and J usage is TRBJ2-7; TRBD2 matches 8 bases. This CDR3 is built from 17 residues. Germline V lookup: CDR1 DFQATT, CDR2 SNEGSKA (reference sequence). V lost 6 bases to trimming and J lost 0 bases; unmatched junction nucleotides: 16. The CDR3 loop reads CSAPLRRGGGFSYEQYF. Here the CDR3 DNA reads TGCAGTGCCCCACTTCGCCGGGGCGGGGGGTTCTCCTACGAGCAGTACTTC.

This clonotype was seen a few times. V and J are TRBV12-3 or TRBV12-4 and TRBJ2-1; TRBD1 matches 9 bases. The V and J ends lost 4 bases and 4 bases, in that order; junction bases with no gene match: 5. This CDR3 has 15 residues. This CDR3 is CASSWDRVTYNEQFF. The CDR3 nucleotides are TGTGCCAGCAGTTGGGACAGGGTAACATACAATGAGCAGTTCTTC.

The J gene is TRBJ2-7, the V gene TRBV5-6; 7 nucleotides line up with TRBD1. This CDR3 comprises 16 residues. With V trimmed by 5 bases and J by 0 bases, 11 bases remained unmatched. Per germline, CDR1 SGHDT and CDR2 YYEEEE. CDR3 amino acids: CASRSYPGTASYEQYF. The CDR3 DNA sequence: TGTGCCAGCAGATCGTATCCCGGGACAGCCTCCTACGAGCAGTACTTC.

This clonotype appeared a few times. This rearrangement joins TRBV4-1 to TRBJ2-3; 11 positions agree with TRBD2. Germline V gene sequence: CDR1 MGHRA, CDR2 YSYEKL. J was trimmed by 9 bases and V by 4 bases; bases with no gene match: 0. This CDR3 is built from 12 residues. DNA of the CDR3: TGCGCCAGCAGCCCTAGCGGGAGGACGCAGTATTTT. The encoded protein is CASSPSGRTQYF.

This clonotype was seen a few times. The chain carries TRBV7-2 and TRBJ2-5; a possible D gene is TRBD2 (5 bases). CDR3 length equals 15 residues. In germline, CDR1 is SGHTA, CDR2 FQGNSA. Trimming took 5 bases from V and 5 from J, leaving 18 bases between them. In nucleotides, the CDR3 is TGTGCCAGCAGCCCAGCCCCGGGAATTAGGGAGACCCAGTACTTC. Encoded protein: CASSPAPGIRETQYF.

This clonotype occurred a few times. The CDR3 protein is CASSLQQSARGGTQYF. DNA for the CDR3: TGCGCCAGCAGCTTGCAACAGAGCGCAAGGGGGGGAACCCAGTACTTC. V is TRBV5-1 and J is TRBJ2-5; D possibly corresponds to TRBD2 (7 bases). The CDR3 length is 16 residues. CDR1 and CDR2 (germline): SGHRS, YFSETQ. Trimming cost V 1 base and J 8 bases, with 21 bases left between them. The variable domain in full, completed from reference TRBV5-1 and TRBJ2-5, reads KAGVTQTPRYLIKTRGQQVTLSCSPISGHRSVSWYQQTPGQGLQFLFEYFSETQRNKGNFPGRFSGRQFSNSRSEMNVSTLELGDSALYLCASSLQQSARGGTQYFGPGTRLLVL.

This clonotype was seen repeatedly, ten times or more. The gene calls are TRBV29-1 and TRBJ2-1, with D maybe TRBD1 (6 bases). The CDR3 spans 14 residues. Germline CDR1 and CDR2: SQVTM and ANQGSEA. Trimming cost V 4 bases and J 2 bases, with 12 bases left between them. The DNA of the CDR3 is TGCAGCGTTGTACACAGGGATACCTACAATGAGCAGTTCTTC. Translating gives CSVVHRDTYNEQFF.

The rearrangement links TRBV20-1 to TRBJ2-5, with 14 bases that match TRBD2. Germline CDR1 reads DFQATT; CDR2 reads SNEGSKA (reference sequence). With V trimmed by 2 bases and J by 6 bases, 14 bases remained unmatched. The CDR3 is 18 residues long. Here the CDR3 DNA reads TGCAGTGCTAGACACTCTACGACTAGCGGGGGGGCCAGGAAGACCCAGTACTTC. It specifies CSARHSTTSGGARKTQYF.

The rearrangement joins TRBV12-3 or TRBV12-4 to TRBJ2-1, with 10 bases that match TRBD1. After removal of 3 bases from V and 7 bases from J, the junction contained 15 bases not matched to a gene. CDR3 length equals 18 residues. DNA for the CDR3: TGTGCCAGCAGTTTCCACGGCCCCTCGAGACAGGGGGCGAATGAGCAGTTCTTC. Translation gives CASSFHGPSRQGANEQFF.

The chain links TRBV4-2 to TRBJ1-5; maybe TRBD1 (5 bases). V gave up 3 bases and J gave up 4 bases, with 19 bases separating them. The CDR3 sequence is 17 residues long. Germline assignment: CDR1 LGHNA and CDR2 YNFKEQ. The CDR3 reads CASSQLQGPTMNQPQHF. For the CDR3, the DNA is TGTGCCAGCAGCCAGCTCCAGGGACCCACAATGAATCAGCCCCAGCATTTT.

The chain has TRBV20-1 and TRBJ1-2; D remains ambiguous. Deletions cut 3 bases from V and 5 bases from J, with 13 bases between. CDR1 is DFQATT and CDR2 is SNEGSKA in the germline V gene (reference sequence). The CDR3 contains 13 residues. Here the CDR3 reads CSARAQTPYGYTF. The CDR3 DNA is TGCAGTGCTAGGGCTCAGACACCTTATGGCTACACCTTC.

This rearrangement joins TRBV7-9 to TRBJ2-7; D not resolved. The CDR3 length is 13 residues. CDR1 is SEHNR, CDR2 FQNEAQ, per germline (reference sequence). Deletions cut 2 bases from V and 2 bases from J, with 7 bases between. The CDR3 DNA is TGTGCCAGCAGCTTAAGGAGTGCCTACGAGCAGTACTTC. Residues: CASSLRSAYEQYF.